This T cell receptor beta chain was recovered during a study of blood T cell repertoires in COVID-19. The overall study: The samples span acute and convalescent COVID-19 from the United States, Italy and Spain. PBMCs, B-cell-depleted T cells, or T cells provided the cDNA or gDNA that made up the material.

Germline CDR1 is SNHLY and CDR2 is FYNNEI. This CDR3 comprises 14 residues. The trim removed 6 bases at V and 3 bases at J, leaving 4 bases unmatched. Per the study methods: The authors estimated nucleated cell counts from reference gene primer amplification. The assay was immunoSEQ multiplex PCR, and TCRdb's table has in-frame clones only and misses some. V and J calls and clone size come straight from that table; D and trimming were deduced from the DNA. Among hundreds of thousands of clones listed, 80% to 95% were seen once. Seattle patients were enrolled during active infection and followed longitudinally.

This sequence originates from a man aged 55 to 69 with COVID-19, enrolled during active disease. The sequenced sample consisted of peripheral blood. This chain uses TRBV2 with TRBJ1-4, with 7 bases aligning to TRBD1. The CDR3 protein is CASRQTGPNEKLFF. The CDR3 nucleotides read TGTGCCAGCAGGCAGACAGGGCCTAATGAAAAACTGTTTTTT.